One and the same sample provided the 21 T cell receptor beta chains below, sequenced in a study of cytotoxic CD8 clonotypes in ibrutinib-treated CLL. Data came from immunoSEQ multiplex PCR; TCRdb stores just in-frame clones and leaves some out. The sample lists roughly 330,000 clones; under 70% were seen once. The material was PBMCs, obtained after 36 months of ibrutinib treatment. Receptors were obtained from a human donor with chronic lymphocytic leukemia.

This clone was seen only a few times. The chain links TRBV18 to TRBJ1-2; 9 bases fit TRBD1. V lost 0 bases, J lost 4 bases, and 6 bases stayed unmatched. The CDR3 consists of 16 residues. Germline loops: CDR1 KGHSH, CDR2 LQKENI. CDR3 nucleotides: TGTGCCAGCTCACCACCGATTTGGACAGGGGCCTATGGCTACACCTTC. This encodes CASSPPIWTGAYGYTF.

The rearrangement uses TRBV2 and TRBJ2-5; D is possibly TRBD2 (6 bases). Deletions cut 7 bases from V and 7 bases from J, with 10 bases between. The V gene's germline CDR1 is SNHLY and CDR2 FYNNEI. The CDR3 is 11 residues long. CDR3 sequence: CASTEGGTQYF. CDR3 nucleotide sequence: TGTGCCAGCACCGAGGGAGGGACCCAGTACTTC.

This clone was counted a few times. The V gene is TRBV28, the J gene TRBJ1-2; 8 positions agree with TRBD1. CDR1 MDHEN and CDR2 SYDVKM come from the germline V gene. CDR3 length: 13 residues. Trimming at V came to 6 bases and at J to 4 bases, leaving 4 bases not matched to a gene. This CDR3 reads CASRWGQAYGYTF. DNA of the CDR3: TGTGCCAGCAGATGGGGACAGGCCTATGGCTACACCTTC.

V gene TRBV15 combines with J gene TRBJ1-2, with D possibly matching TRBD1 (5 bases). The CDR3 is 18 amino acids. Germline CDR1 reads LNHNV; CDR2 reads YYDKDF (reference sequence). Deletions cut 0 bases from V and 2 bases from J, with 19 bases between. The CDR3 region is CATSRDRIGGGSNYGYTF. The DNA for the CDR3 is TGTGCCACCAGCAGAGATCGAATCGGGGGAGGGTCGAACTATGGCTACACCTTC.

This clone appeared a few times. The V gene is TRBV28, the J gene TRBJ1-2; a weak D match, TRBD1 (6 bases). V lost 6 bases and J 2 bases, leaving 19 bases between the germline ends. CDR3 length equals 16 residues. The germline gives CDR1 MDHEN, CDR2 SYDVKM. The CDR3 is CASSPGLQGVNYGYTF. CDR3 sequence (DNA): TGTGCCAGCAGCCCTGGCCTACAGGGAGTAAACTATGGCTACACCTTC.

The genes are TRBV10-2 and TRBJ2-1; the match to TRBD2 covers 10 bases. Germline values: CDR1 WSHSY, CDR2 SAAADI. This CDR3 is 19 amino acids long. V lost 3 bases, J lost 0 bases, and 11 bases stayed unmatched. The CDR3 nucleotides are TGCGCCAGCAGTGAACGGCTAGCGGGGGCAACCCTCTCCTACAATGAGCAGTTCTTC. This codes for CASSERLAGATLSYNEQFF.

The chain uses TRBV29-1 and TRBJ1-1; possible D gene TRBD1, 6 bases. The ends were cut back, 5 bases at V and 2 bases at J, with 9 bases in the middle. CDR3 length: 12 amino acids. The germline V gene encodes CDR1 SQVTM and CDR2 ANQGSEA. The CDR3 is CSVRGGNTEAFF. The DNA of the CDR3 is TGCAGCGTTAGGGGGGGAAACACTGAAGCTTTCTTT.

This rearrangement joins TRBV27 to TRBJ1-2; tentative D call: TRBD1 (6 bases). The germline CDR1 and CDR2 sequences are MNHEY and SMNVEV (reference sequence). The CDR3 loop spans 15 amino acids. The V end was cut by 5 bases, the J end by 6 bases, with 19 bases between. CDR3 sequence reads: CASSPTPLPGDGYTF. The CDR3 coding sequence is TGTGCCAGCAGTCCCACACCCCTTCCAGGGGATGGCTACACCTTC.

This chain uses TRBV15 with TRBJ2-2; 13 nucleotides match TRBD2. CDR3 length: 22 amino acids. Per the germline V gene, CDR1 is LNHNV and CDR2 is YYDKDF (reference sequence). The V segment lost 5 bases and the J segment 0 bases; nucleotides outside the gene matches: 18. The CDR3 nucleotides are TGTGCCACCAGCGCCCCAAGGGGCCTAACTAGCGGGAGGGTGCCGAACACCGGGGAGCTGTTTTTT. It encodes CATSAPRGLTSGRVPNTGELFF.

The chain links TRBV7-9 to TRBJ2-5, with D uncertain. Germline V gives CDR1 SEHNR, CDR2 FQNEAQ (reference sequence). This CDR3 has 12 amino acids. V was clipped by 4 bases and J by 7 bases, with 10 bases between them. The CDR3 region is CASSSYPATQYF. DNA of the CDR3: TGTGCCAGCAGCTCCTACCCGGCGACCCAGTACTTC. Filled out from reference TRBV7-9 and TRBJ2-5, the complete variable domain reads DTGVSQNPRHKITKRGQNVTFRCDPISEHNRLYWYRQTLGQGPEFLTYFQNEAQLEKSRLLSDRFSAERPKGSFSTLEIQRTEQGDSAMYLCASSSYPATQYFGPGTRLLVL.

This chain connects TRBV9 to TRBJ2-1; possible D gene TRBD1, 6 bases. The CDR3 is 15 amino acids. Trimming removed 0 bases at V and 9 bases at J, with 16 bases between. The germline V gene has CDR1 SGDLS and CDR2 YYNGEE. Here the CDR3 reads CASSVAFWDTSEQFF. CDR3 in DNA: TGTGCCAGCAGCGTAGCATTTTGGGACACCAGTGAGCAGTTCTTC.

This clone was recorded a few times. The rearrangement links TRBV28 to TRBJ2-2, with D maybe TRBD1 (6 bases). Deletions cut 6 bases from V and 4 bases from J, with 12 bases between. Germline lookup yields CDR1 MDHEN and CDR2 SYDVKM. CDR3 length: 14 amino acids. CDR3 sequence reads: CASSLTGFTGELFF. The CDR3 DNA sequence: TGTGCCAGCAGCCTGACAGGATTCACCGGGGAGCTGTTTTTT. Full variable domain (rest looked up from reference TRBV28 and TRBJ2-2): DVKVTQSSRYLVKRTGEKVFLECVQDMDHENMFWYRQDPGLGLRLIYFSYDVKMKEKGDIPEGYSVSREKKERFSLILESASTNQTSMYLCASSLTGFTGELFFGEGSRLTVL.

This clone was detected only a few times. The V gene is TRBV19, the J gene TRBJ2-7; D possibly matches TRBD1 or TRBD2 (5 bases each). This CDR3 is 14 amino acids long. Trimming stripped 4 bases from V and 3 bases from J, with 13 bases between. Looked up from germline, CDR1 is LNHDA and CDR2 is SQIVND (reference sequence). In nucleotides, the CDR3 is TGTGCCAGTAGTAGAACCGGGACCGTCTACGAGCAGTACTTC. It translates to CASSRTGTVYEQYF.

The gene calls are TRBV5-6 and TRBJ2-3; D perhaps matches TRBD1 (6 bases). Germline V lookup: CDR1 SGHDT, CDR2 YYEEEE. The CDR3 has 14 residues. Trimming took off 3 bases at V and 2 bases at J, with 10 bases between the two ends. CDR3 DNA sequence: TGTGCCAGCAGCTCGGACAGAAACACAGATACGCAGTATTTT. Translating gives CASSSDRNTDTQYF.

The sample holds one count of this clone. The V call is TRBV4-1, the J call TRBJ2-7; 8 bases line up with TRBD2. This CDR3 spans 15 amino acids. The V gene's germline CDR1 is MGHRA and CDR2 YSYEKL. V shed 2 bases and J 3 bases; nucleotides not matched to a gene: 6. CDR3 in DNA: TGCGCCAGCAGCCAAACTAGCGGAGGGGACTACGAGCAGTACTTC. It codes for CASSQTSGGDYEQYF.

As regards this clone: Other DNA sequences within the sample encode an identical CDR3. This chain uses TRBV29-1 with TRBJ2-7, with D maybe TRBD1 (6 bases). Trimming took 1 base from V and 4 from J, leaving 11 bases between them. Germline V CDR1 and CDR2: SQVTM, ANQGSEA. The length of the CDR3 is 13 residues. The DNA of the CDR3 is TGCAGCGTTGAAGGGGAGAGGGGGTACGAGCAGTACTTC. The encoded protein is CSVEGERGYEQYF.

The J gene is TRBJ2-4, the V gene TRBV7-9, with D possibly matching TRBD1 (5 bases). CDR1 and CDR2 from the germline V gene are SEHNR and FQNEAQ (reference sequence). CDR3 length: 14 residues. The V end was cut by 5 bases, the J end by 1 base, with 9 bases between. The CDR3 coding sequence is TGTGCCAGCAGCCTAACAGGTGCCAAAAACATTCAGTACTTC. This translates into CASSLTGAKNIQYF.

This clone was counted only a few times. The chain links TRBV6-5 to TRBJ2-7; no clear D. The CDR3 contains 11 residues. V shed 6 bases and J shed 4 bases, with 7 bases lying between them. CDR1 and CDR2 from the germline V gene are MNHEY and SVGAGI. This CDR3 reads CASSDGYEQYF. CDR3 bases: TGTGCCAGCAGCGACGGGTACGAGCAGTACTTC.

The chain couples TRBV25-1 to TRBJ2-1; D possibly uses TRBD1 or TRBD2 (5 bases each). The V end was cut by 7 bases, the J end by 1 base, with 14 bases between. The CDR3 sequence is 15 residues long. Germline V gene lookup returns CDR1 MGHDK and CDR2 SYGVNS. For the CDR3, the DNA is TGTGCCAGCAAACCCGGGACGGATTCCTACAATGAGCAGTTCTTC. It encodes CASKPGTDSYNEQFF.

The rearrangement uses TRBV14 and TRBJ2-5, with D unclear. CDR1 and CDR2 (germline): SGHDN, FVKESK. The V and J ends lost 3 bases and 6 bases respectively, with 11 bases between them. This CDR3 comprises 13 residues. Written as DNA, the CDR3 is TGTGCCAGCAGCCAGGATCTACAGCAGACCCAGTACTTC. Translated: CASSQDLQQTQYF. Filled out from reference TRBV14 and TRBJ2-5, the complete variable domain reads EAGVTQFPSHSVIEKGQTVTLRCDPISGHDNLYWYRRVMGKEIKFLLHFVKESKQDESGMPNNRFLAERTGGTYSTLKVQPAELEDSGVYFCASSQDLQQTQYFGPGTRLLVL.

The CDR3 protein is CASGRAETQYF. CDR3 coding DNA: TGTGCCAGTGGCAGGGCGGAGACCCAGTACTTC. The chain employs TRBV7-6 and TRBJ2-5; D may be TRBD1 (5 bases). Trimming left V 9 bases short and J 5 bases short, with 10 bases between. This CDR3 is built from 11 residues. Germline values: CDR1 SGHVS, CDR2 FNYEAQ.